This T cell receptor beta chain emerged from a study of early T cells in non-severe SARS-CoV-2 infection. Whole-study results and caveats: VDJdb-based annotation leaned toward anti-spike CD8 responses and missed private and CD4 specificities.

Notes on this clonotype: The antigen is unknown.

The V and J ends lost 1 base and 9 bases, in that order; junction bases with no gene match: 9. Germline V lookup: CDR1 LGHNA, CDR2 YNFKEQ. The CDR3 is 16 amino acids. The protocol attached unique molecular identifiers to individual cDNA molecules. TCRdb independently ran MiXCR on the 5' RACE reads; one entry per CDR3 protein. The table shows under 55,000 distinct CDR3 sequences, with 11% occurring only once. The TCR originated in an adult who was a healthcare worker with PCR-confirmed SARS-CoV-2 infection or an uninfected control (not recorded which). The sequenced sample was whole blood. V usage is TRBV4-2 and J usage is TRBJ2-1; TRBD2 matches 10 bases. This CDR3 reads CASSQAAGGPSSEQFF. The DNA for the CDR3 is TGTGCCAGCAGCCAAGCAGCGGGAGGGCCTTCTAGTGAGCAGTTCTTC.